This TCR beta chain was sequenced during a study of blood T cell repertoires in COVID-19. The length of the CDR3 is 11 residues. From germline, CDR1 is DFQATT and CDR2 SNEGSKA (reference sequence). TCRdb's table, derived via immunoSEQ multiplex PCR, lists solely in-frame clones and lacks some. The table has about 370,000 clones, around 87% seen once. This clone was detected only once. The source is a woman aged 25 to 39 with COVID-19, enrolled during active disease. Sequenced sample: peripheral blood. The chain links TRBV20-1 to TRBJ2-1; TRBD2 agrees at 12 bases. The CDR3 loop reads CGLAGYNEQFF. The CDR3 nucleotides are TGCGGACTAGCGGGGTACAATGAGCAGTTCTTC.